This T cell receptor beta chain came from a study of neurological immune-mediated disorders. Whole-study results and caveats: Levels of TCR clonal expansion peaked in HTLV-1-associated myelopathy and reached their lowest in multiple sclerosis, under those of healthy controls.

cDNA was made by 5'RACE with 10-nucleotide random UMIs. Sequencing of 15-18 subjects in each run yielded over 180 million TCR-beta sequences. TCRdb recomputed calls from the 5' RACE reads with MiXCR, one row per CDR3 protein. The table records roughly 45,000 distinct CDR3 sequences, around 13% of them present only once. Stated time point: longitudinal time-point 2. 2 million unsorted PBMCs were stored in RNAlater at -80 °C before RNA extraction. This clonotype occurred many times. No antigen is known for it. Trimming shortened V by 6 bases and J by 6 bases, and 18 bases separated the two germline ends. Looked up from germline, CDR1 is DFQATT and CDR2 is SNEGSKA (reference sequence). The CDR3 has 14 amino acids.

Input material: PBMCs. This receptor was taken from a male donor with HTLV-1-associated myelopathy (HAM/TSP). V is TRBV20-1 and J is TRBJ2-1, with TRBD2 as a possible D gene (8 bases). As DNA, the CDR3 is TGCAGTGCCGCGGGGGGACAGATAAGCAATGAGCAGTTCTTC. It specifies CSAAGGQISNEQFF.